The sequence of this TCR beta chain was determined in a study of blood T cell repertoires in COVID-19 (dated by TCRdb to the early 2020s). About the investigation overall: Samples covering the acute and convalescent phases of COVID-19 were provided by collaborators in the United States, Italy and Spain. Where HLA class I and class II types were available, the types were taken from metadata supplied by the sample provider, not from assay-based typing. The dataset comprised deeply sampled blood TCRbeta repertoires from subjects exposed to, actively infected with, or recovered from COVID-19. The samples were drawn from two sources: the first 160 participants of the ongoing ImmuneRACE study, and fewer than 1,500 subjects contributed by 6 global collaborators. The repertoires were made available in a free public database intended to serve as a resource for research on the immune response to SARS-CoV-2. The material from the prospective study consisted of cDNA or gDNA derived from T cells, B-cell-depleted T cells, or PBMCs. A de-identified subject ID, COVID-19 status, age in years and sex were almost always included in the sample metadata. General conclusions and limits of the study: The amount of clinical and demographic metadata varied by source and participant and was provided uncurated.

As regards this clone: Its antigen is still unknown. No much larger clonotype is one base removed from it; base qualities were not supplied.

The collaborating institutions used their own protocols to collect whole blood in K2EDTA tubes. For TCRbeta analysis, collaborators shipped samples in one of three forms: frozen whole blood, isolated PBMCs, or DNA extracted from either of those sample types. TCRbeta CDR3 regions were amplified from genomic DNA using the immunoSEQ Assay, a bias-controlled multiplex PCR. For the original study's pipeline: The number of nucleated cells in each sample was estimated by amplification of reference gene primers within the assay. To quantify the absolute abundance of each unique TCRbeta CDR3 rearrangement, sequence reads were collapsed and filtered. For each sample, productive Simpson clonality was calculated by taking the square root of Simpson's diversity index across productive rearrangements. The table comes from immuneACCESS by way of TCRdb, which keeps in-frame sequences with V and J called. Part of the clones is missing from these tables; in studies checked, under half for an unresolved V gene and the rest for unknown reasons. V, J and clone size reflect that table, while D and trimming were determined from the DNA. The sample data list over 250,000 clones, and over 75% of these were observed just once. The top ten clonotypes cover roughly an eighth of the sample.

Including cysteine and phenylalanine, the CDR3 has 15 amino acids. Kept here is only the CDR3 DNA, which spans 45 bases and is read in frame from base 1. Based on the germline V gene, the CDR1 and CDR2 sequences are ENHRY and SYGVKD. V is cut by 7 bases and J by 2 bases, and the space between the germline ends is 17 bases. The rearranged chain carries TRBV10-3 and TRBJ1-1; the D gene is possibly TRBD1, with 6 bases matching. This TCR derives from a woman aged 55-75 years with acute or convalescent COVID-19. The sequenced sample consisted of peripheral blood. The CDR3 in this case is CAITGGQGRNTEAFF. At the DNA level, the sequence is TGTGCCATCACCGGGGGGCAGGGCCGAAACACTGAAGCTTTCTTT.